The 19 T cell receptor beta chains below come from one sample, sequenced in a study of blood T cell repertoires in COVID-19. The repertoire was sequenced with immunoSEQ multiplex PCR; TCRdb's copy has only in-frame clones and lacks some. The sample yields approximately 180,000 clones, approximately 87% seen once. The sequenced sample consisted of peripheral blood. The origin of the receptors is a woman in her sixties or seventies with COVID-19, enrolled during active disease.

The chain has TRBV28 and TRBJ2-7; 11 bases align to TRBD2. Germline V lookup: CDR1 MDHEN, CDR2 SYDVKM. The ends lost 6 bases at V and 0 bases at J; junction bases unmatched: 7. The CDR3 sequence is 16 residues long. The CDR3 reads CASSLGTSGNSYEQYF. The CDR3 DNA reads as TGTGCCAGCAGCCTCGGGACTAGCGGAAACTCCTACGAGCAGTACTTC. Using reference TRBV28 and TRBJ2-7 for the parts outside the CDR3, the full variable domain is DVKVTQSSRYLVKRTGEKVFLECVQDMDHENMFWYRQDPGLGLRLIYFSYDVKMKEKGDIPEGYSVSREKKERFSLILESASTNQTSMYLCASSLGTSGNSYEQYFGPGTRLTVT.

Notes on this clone: Other DNA sequences of this sample code for an identical CDR3. The rearrangement joins TRBV6-2 or TRBV6-3 to TRBJ1-1, with D possibly being TRBD1 (5 bases). CDR1 MNHEY and CDR2 SVGEGT come from the germline V gene. The CDR3 is 14 amino acids. V shed 2 bases and J shed 2 bases, with 9 bases lying between them. The CDR3 is CASSYRGGNTEAFF. The CDR3 DNA reads as TGTGCCAGCAGTTACAGGGGCGGAAACACTGAAGCTTTCTTT.

J is TRBJ2-1 and V is TRBV4-3; 7 bases agree with TRBD1. This CDR3 has 15 residues. Germline assignment: CDR1 LGHNA and CDR2 YSLEER. J was trimmed by 4 bases and V by 1 base; bases with no gene match: 4. This CDR3 is CASSQVGTDYNEQFF. The CDR3 DNA is TGCGCCAGCAGCCAAGTGGGGACAGATTACAATGAGCAGTTCTTC.

This clone has only one observation. The chain is built from TRBV6-5 and TRBJ1-5; 8 positions match TRBD1. Trimming cost V 11 bases and J 9 bases; bases outside gene matches: 15. The length of the CDR3 is 14 residues. Germline CDR1 and CDR2: MNHEY and SVGAGI. In DNA, the CDR3 is TGTGCCGGAGGACGATCCGGACAGGGATGGCCCCAGCATTTT. It codes for CAGGRSGQGWPQHF.

This clone came up once. In DNA form, the CDR3 reads TGTGCCAGCAGCTTAGAAATTTCGGGGGGTTCGAGCACAGATACGCAGTATTTT. This gives the protein CASSLEISGGSSTDTQYF. V gene TRBV7-2 combines with J gene TRBJ2-3; TRBD2 aligns across 7 bases. V shed 1 base, J shed 0 bases, and the junction held 10 bases outside the gene matches. The CDR3 contains 18 residues. Germline assignment: CDR1 SGHTA and CDR2 FQGNSA.

This clone occurred once. This chain joins TRBV5-1 and TRBJ2-6; D is unclear. The CDR3 loop spans 15 amino acids. The V end lost 5 bases, the J end lost 0 bases, and 9 bases lay between the germline ends. Per the germline V gene, CDR1 is SGHRS and CDR2 is YFSETQ. The CDR3 reads CASSSLISGANVLTF. CDR3 in DNA: TGCGCCAGCAGTTCCCTTATCTCTGGGGCCAACGTCCTGACTTTC.

V gene TRBV11-2 combines with J gene TRBJ2-3; D is unclear. V was pared by 3 bases and J by 5 bases, with 6 bases between. Germline values: CDR1 SGHAT, CDR2 FQNNGV. CDR3 length: 12 residues. The CDR3 nucleotides read TGTGCCAGCAGCTTCCTACGAGATACGCAGTATTTT. Protein product: CASSFLRDTQYF.

This rearrangement joins TRBV6-2 or TRBV6-3 to TRBJ2-7; TRBD1 might be the D (6 bases). Trimming pared 5 bases from V and 7 bases from J, leaving 15 bases between. Germline-derived CDR1 and CDR2 are MNHEY and SVGEGT. This CDR3 spans 13 amino acids. This CDR3 is CASSDRPWLEQYF. In nucleotides, the CDR3 is TGTGCCAGCAGTGACAGGCCCTGGCTTGAGCAGTACTTC.

The rearrangement uses TRBV2 and TRBJ2-7; 10 bases fit TRBD1. The CDR3 runs 13 residues. Per germline, CDR1 SNHLY and CDR2 FYNNEI. The trim removed 9 bases at V and 2 bases at J, leaving 4 bases unmatched. Written as DNA, the CDR3 is TGTGCCAGACGAGGGACAGGGGCCTACGAGCAGTACTTC. The encoded protein is CARRGTGAYEQYF.

This clone was picked up one time. The chain carries TRBV24-1 and TRBJ1-2, with TRBD1 matching over 11 bases. V shed 3 bases, J shed 9 bases, and the junction held 14 bases outside the gene matches. Germline loops: CDR1 KGHDR, CDR2 SFDVKD. CDR3 size: 17 residues. CDR3: CATSDPATRTGGLSYTF. CDR3 nucleotides: TGTGCCACCAGTGATCCTGCGACCCGGACAGGGGGCCTTAGCTACACCTTC.

Points on this clone: Distinct nucleotide sequences in the sample also encode this CDR3. J is TRBJ1-5 and V is TRBV27; 8 bases match TRBD1. Trimming removed 5 bases from V and 4 bases from J; junction bases left unmatched: 4. The CDR3 sequence is 14 residues long. Germline assignment: CDR1 MNHEY and CDR2 SMNVEV (reference sequence). The CDR3 region is CASSRQGSNQPQHF. CDR3 DNA: TGTGCCAGCAGTCGACAGGGGTCAAATCAGCCCCAGCATTTT.

This chain connects TRBV5-6 to TRBJ2-5; TRBD1 aligns across 8 bases. V lost 4 bases, J lost 4 bases, and 9 bases stayed unmatched. The CDR3 spans 15 residues. The germline V gene has CDR1 SGHDT and CDR2 YYEEEE. The CDR3 is CASSPGQGWVETQYF. For the CDR3, the DNA is TGTGCCAGCAGCCCAGGACAGGGTTGGGTAGAGACCCAGTACTTC. The full variable domain, its missing parts supplied by reference TRBV5-6 and TRBJ2-5, is DAGVTQSPTHLIKTRGQQVTLRCSPKSGHDTVSWYQQALGQGPQFIFQYYEEEERQRGNFPDRFSGHQFPNYSSELNVNALLLGDSALYLCASSPGQGWVETQYFGPGTRLLVL.

The chain joins TRBV2 to TRBJ2-7; D remains unclear. Trimming cost V 6 bases and J 2 bases, with 11 bases left between them. Germline values: CDR1 SNHLY, CDR2 FYNNEI. CDR3 length: 13 residues. This chain's CDR3 is CASSAQITYEQYF. In nucleotides, the CDR3 is TGTGCCAGCAGCGCACAGATCACCTACGAGCAGTACTTC.

The gene calls are TRBV3-1 (or the pseudogene TRBV3-2) and TRBJ2-2; 9 bases fit TRBD1. Germline trimming cut 1 base from V and 6 bases from J; bases unmatched to any gene: 18. CDR3 size: 20 residues. Germline V gene data show CDR1 as LGHDT and CDR2 as YNNKEL (reference sequence). The CDR3 DNA reads as TGTGCCAGCAGCCAAGGTCCCTCCCCCGAGGGACAGGGAGCCCCCGGGGAGCTGTTTTTT. Protein: CASSQGPSPEGQGAPGELFF.

This rearrangement joins TRBV27 to TRBJ2-7, with 9 positions matching TRBD1. CDR1 MNHEY and CDR2 SMNVEV come from the germline V gene (reference sequence). CDR3 size: 15 residues. V lost 5 bases, J lost 5 bases, and 10 bases stayed unmatched. The CDR3, as DNA: TGTGCCAGCAGTACCCTGGGACAGGGCAATGACGAGCAGTACTTC. It is translated as CASSTLGQGNDEQYF.

CDR3 region: CAWRGRGPDTQYF. For the CDR3, the DNA is TGTGCCTGGAGGGGCAGGGGACCAGATACGCAGTATTTT. The chain employs TRBV30 and TRBJ2-3; D is possibly TRBD1 (6 bases). The CDR3 runs 13 residues. Germline CDR1 is GTSNPN and CDR2 is SVGIG (reference sequence). With 3 bases removed from V and 4 bases from J, the gap between germline ends came to 11 bases.

The V and J genes are TRBV19 and TRBJ2-1, with D maybe TRBD2 (6 bases). CDR3 length: 17 amino acids. V was shortened by 4 bases and J by 3 bases, with 19 bases between the two germline ends. The germline gives CDR1 LNHDA, CDR2 SQIVND (reference sequence). The CDR3 sequence is CASSRDSAALLYNEQFF. The CDR3 DNA reads TGTGCCAGTAGTAGGGACTCTGCGGCCCTCCTCTACAATGAGCAGTTCTTC.

The J gene is TRBJ1-2, the V gene TRBV2; 9 nucleotides agree with TRBD1. V lost 3 bases to trimming and J lost 4 bases; unmatched junction nucleotides: 6. The germline V gene encodes CDR1 SNHLY and CDR2 FYNNEI. CDR3 size: 15 residues. DNA of the CDR3: TGTGCCAGCAGTGACGGGACAGGGCCCCTCTATGGCTACACCTTC. This sequence encodes CASSDGTGPLYGYTF.

This rearrangement joins TRBV28 to TRBJ2-2, with 7 bases matching TRBD1. Germline CDR1 and CDR2: MDHEN and SYDVKM. Trimming removed 10 bases from V and 6 bases from J; junction bases left unmatched: 5. This CDR3 contains 12 residues. The CDR3 DNA is TGTGCCACCCAGGGGGTGGCCGGGGAGCTGTTTTTT. This sequence encodes CATQGVAGELFF.